This T cell receptor (beta chain) is drawn from a study of blood T cell repertoires in COVID-19. Clones were read by immunoSEQ multiplex PCR, and TCRdb kept only the in-frame ones, dropping some. The table includes roughly 230,000 clones, about 88% detected once. The germline V gene has CDR1 LNHDA and CDR2 SQIVND (reference sequence). This CDR3 is built from 19 residues. J was trimmed by 0 bases and V by 3 bases; bases with no gene match: 11. The V gene is TRBV19, the J gene TRBJ2-1, with 10 bases identical to TRBD1. This clonotype was obtained from a middle-aged woman who had recovered from COVID-19. The sequencing input was peripheral blood. The CDR3: CASSIIGTGVLRSYNEQFF. Written as DNA, the CDR3 is TGTGCCAGTAGTATTATCGGGACAGGGGTCCTACGCTCCTACAATGAGCAGTTCTTC.